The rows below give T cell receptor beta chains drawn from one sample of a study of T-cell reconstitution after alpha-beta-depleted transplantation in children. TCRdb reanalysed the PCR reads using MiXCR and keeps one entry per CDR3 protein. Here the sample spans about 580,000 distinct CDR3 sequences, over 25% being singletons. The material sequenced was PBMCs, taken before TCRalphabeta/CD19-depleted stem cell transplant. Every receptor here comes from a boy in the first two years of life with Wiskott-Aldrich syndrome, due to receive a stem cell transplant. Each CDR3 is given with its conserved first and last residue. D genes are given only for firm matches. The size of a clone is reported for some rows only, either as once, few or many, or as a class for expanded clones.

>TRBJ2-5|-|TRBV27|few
CASARLRETQYF
TGTGCCAGCGCTAGATTAAGGGAGACCCAGTACTTC
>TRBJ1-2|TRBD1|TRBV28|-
CASSWGDRALYGYTF
TGTGCCAGCAGTTGGGGGGACAGGGCGCTCTATGGCTACACCTTC
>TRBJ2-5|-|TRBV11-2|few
CASSLGGGTQYF
TGTGCCAGCAGCTTAGGAGGGGGTACCCAGTACTTC
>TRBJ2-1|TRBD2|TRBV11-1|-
CASSSGLAGDGVQFF
TGTGCCAGCAGCAGTGGACTAGCGGGAGACGGGGTGCAGTTCTTC
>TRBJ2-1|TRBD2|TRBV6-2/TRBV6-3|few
CASSLRLAGTNNEQFF
TGTGCCAGCAGCCTCAGACTAGCGGGGACCAACAATGAGCAGTTCTTC
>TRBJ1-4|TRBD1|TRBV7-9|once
CASSLAVRTGGEKLFF
TGTGCCAGCAGCTTAGCGGTCCGGACAGGGGGTGAAAAACTGTTTTTT
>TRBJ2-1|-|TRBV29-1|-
CSVGSTEQFF
TGCAGCGTCGGTAGCACTGAGCAGTTCTTC
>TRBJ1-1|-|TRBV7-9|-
CASSLMGGLSTEAFF
TGTGCCAGCAGCTTAATGGGGGGGCTTAGCACTGAAGCTTTCTTT
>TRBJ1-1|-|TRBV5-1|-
CASSFPSGGGNTEAFF
TGCGCCAGCAGCTTTCCATCGGGGGGTGGGAACACTGAAGCTTTCTTT
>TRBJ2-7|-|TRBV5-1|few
CASSLASDRRAYEQYF
TGCGCCAGCAGCTTGGCTTCCGACAGGCGGGCCTACGAGCAGTACTTC
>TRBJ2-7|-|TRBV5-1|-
CASSPTFSYEQYF
TGCGCCAGCAGCCCGACCTTCTCCTACGAGCAGTACTTC
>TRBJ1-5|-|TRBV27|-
CASSSIHGGPQHF
TGTGCCAGCAGTTCTATACATGGGGGGCCCCAGCATTTT
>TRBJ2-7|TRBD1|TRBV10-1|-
CASTQNRDRVSYEQYF
TGCGCCAGCACTCAGAACCGGGACAGGGTCTCCTACGAGCAGTACTTC
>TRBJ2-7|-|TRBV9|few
CASSPNRGTDEQYF
TGTGCCAGCAGTCCCAATCGGGGGACCGACGAGCAGTACTTC
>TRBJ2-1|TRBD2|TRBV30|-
CAWSEASGLYNEQFF
TGTGCCTGGAGTGAAGCTAGCGGGCTTTACAATGAGCAGTTCTTC
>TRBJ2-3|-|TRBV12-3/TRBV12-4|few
CASRNSGDTQYF
TGTGCCAGCAGAAACAGCGGGGATACGCAGTATTTT
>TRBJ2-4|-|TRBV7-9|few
CASSLQGKNIQYF
TGTGCCAGCAGCTTACAGGGCAAAAACATTCAGTACTTC
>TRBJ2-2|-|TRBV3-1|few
CASSQAGIINTGELFF
TGTGCCAGCAGCCAAGCCGGGATTATTAACACCGGGGAGCTGTTTTTT
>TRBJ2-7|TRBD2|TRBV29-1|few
CSVVGRANDEQYF
TGCAGCGTTGTGGGGAGGGCCAACGACGAGCAGTACTTC
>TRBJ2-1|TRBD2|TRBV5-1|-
CASSLSGTSTNEQFF
TGCGCCAGCAGCCTATCCGGGACTAGCACCAATGAGCAGTTCTTC
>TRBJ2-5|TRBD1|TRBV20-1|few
CSVLAIGQAETQYF
TGCAGTGTCCTAGCTATTGGACAGGCGGAGACCCAGTACTTC
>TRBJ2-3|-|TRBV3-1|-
CASSQAGNADTQYF
TGTGCCAGCAGCCAAGCCGGGAACGCAGATACGCAGTATTTT
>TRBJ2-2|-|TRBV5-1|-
CASSGPGINTGELFF
TGCGCCAGCAGCGGCCCCGGGATCAACACCGGGGAGCTGTTTTTT
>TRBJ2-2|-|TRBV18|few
CASSPSGRTRELFF
TGTGCCAGCTCACCATCCGGACGCACCAGGGAGCTGTTTTTT
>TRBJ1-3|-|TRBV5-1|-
CASSLTANSGNTIYF
TGCGCCAGCAGCTTGACAGCCAACTCTGGAAACACCATATATTTT
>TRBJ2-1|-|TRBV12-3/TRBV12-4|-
CASSLVAGSPYNEQFF
TGTGCCAGCAGTTTAGTAGCCGGGAGCCCGTACAATGAGCAGTTCTTC
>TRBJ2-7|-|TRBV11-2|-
CASSLGVGGPYEQYF
TGTGCCAGCAGCTTAGGGGTGGGGGGGCCCTACGAGCAGTACTTC
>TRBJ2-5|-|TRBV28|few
CASSSTGLSPVQETQYF
TGTGCCAGCAGTTCCACAGGGCTGTCCCCGGTACAAGAGACCCAGTACTTC
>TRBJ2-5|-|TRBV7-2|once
CASSLQRVQETQYF
TGTGCCAGCAGCCTCCAGCGGGTCCAAGAGACCCAGTACTTC
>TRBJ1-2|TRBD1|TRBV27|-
CASSLFQGGNYGYTF
TGTGCCAGCAGTTTATTTCAGGGGGGTAACTATGGCTACACCTTC
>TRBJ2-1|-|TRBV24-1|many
CATSDSGKGNNEQFF
TGTGCCACCAGTGATTCTGGGAAGGGTAACAATGAGCAGTTCTTC
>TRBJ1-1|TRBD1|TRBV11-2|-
CASSLTLDRYYTEAFF
TGTGCCAGCAGCTTGACCTTGGACAGGTACTACACTGAAGCTTTCTTT
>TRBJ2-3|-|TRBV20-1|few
CSARGRGIAALTDTQYF
TGCAGTGCTAGAGGGCGGGGAATAGCGGCCCTCACAGATACGCAGTATTTT
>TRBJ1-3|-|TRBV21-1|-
CAIQTYMTSGNTIYF
TGTGCCATCCAGACCTACATGACCTCTGGAAACACCATATATTTT
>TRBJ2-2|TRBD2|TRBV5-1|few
CASSPASWREGRSTGELFF
TGCGCCAGCAGCCCCGCGTCGTGGCGGGAGGGCCGGAGCACCGGGGAGCTGTTTTTT
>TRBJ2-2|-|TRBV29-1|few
CSVEARSGELFF
TGCAGCGTTGAAGCTCGGTCCGGGGAGCTGTTTTTT
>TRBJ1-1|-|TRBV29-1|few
CSGRGLVATEAFF
TGCAGCGGGAGGGGTCTGGTTGCCACTGAAGCTTTCTTT
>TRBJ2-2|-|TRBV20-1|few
CSARPGPRTGELFF
TGCAGTGCGAGACCGGGACCCCGAACCGGGGAGCTGTTTTTT
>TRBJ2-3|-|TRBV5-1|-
CASSLSRQPNTDTQYF
TGCGCCAGCAGCCTCTCTCGTCAGCCGAACACAGATACGCAGTATTTT
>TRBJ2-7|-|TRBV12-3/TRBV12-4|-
CASSFEAEQYF
TGTGCCAGCAGTTTCGAAGCCGAGCAGTACTTC
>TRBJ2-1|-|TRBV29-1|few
CSVDRGEQFF
TGCAGCGTTGACAGGGGTGAGCAGTTCTTC
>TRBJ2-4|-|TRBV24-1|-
CATSDLREYKNIQYF
TGTGCCACCAGTGATTTGCGTGAATACAAAAACATTCAGTACTTC
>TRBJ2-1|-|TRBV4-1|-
CASRRRGPGVSLHNEQFF
TGCGCCAGCAGGAGGCGGGGGCCCGGGGTTAGCTTACACAATGAGCAGTTCTTC
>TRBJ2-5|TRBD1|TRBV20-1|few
CSSTGAGETQYF
TGCAGTTCCACAGGGGCGGGTGAGACCCAGTACTTC
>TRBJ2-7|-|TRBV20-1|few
CSASKPGYYEQYF
TGCAGTGCATCAAAACCGGGTTACTACGAGCAGTACTTC